A selection of T cell receptor beta chains follows, all from one sample in a study of shared clonotypes between healthy human individuals. Libraries were prepared by immunoSEQ multiplex PCR; TCRdb keeps only in-frame clonotypes and omits some of them. The sample shows roughly 1.4 million clones, just under 99% of them seen only once. The specimen was naive CD4+ T cells sorted from blood. These TCRs come from a man between 25 and 39 years old in good health. Each CDR3 is given with its conserved first and last residue.

V	J	CDR3
TRBV5-1	TRBJ2-3	CASSRTSGRASTDTQYF
TRBV6-5	TRBJ1-5	CASRIRVYSNQPQHF
TRBV2	TRBJ2-7	CASLRRSYEQYF
TRBV28	TRBJ2-7	CASSSAQQGSYEQYF
TRBV10-3	TRBJ2-1	CATIGTGNNEQFF
TRBV9	TRBJ1-2	CASSVWGRGYTF
TRBV7-2	TRBJ2-1	CASSFLAFNEQFF
TRBV7-2	TRBJ2-3	CASSLAGTSGRVDTQYF
TRBV7-8	TRBJ2-5	CASSRSPTGSGQETQYF
TRBV29-1	TRBJ2-3	CSVVGGQGVGPDTQYF
TRBV5-1	TRBJ1-1	CASSLTGPHTEAFF
TRBV18	TRBJ2-6	CASSSTKVPGANVLTF